The 5 T cell receptor beta chains given below trace back to one sample, sequenced in a study of glioma-infiltrating T cells after dendritic cell vaccination. The method was immunoSEQ multiplex PCR; TCRdb's version includes in-frame clones alone and lacks a portion of them. Seen here are about 50,000 clones, roughly 84% observed once, and the top ten hold around 8.3%. Documented time point: after dendritic cell vaccination, including at tumor progression/relapse. Sequenced material: blood, taken after dendritic cell vaccination. These receptors were collected from a human donor with glioblastoma.

J is TRBJ2-7 and V is TRBV4-2, with TRBD2 as a possible D gene (6 bases). The CDR3 length is 16 residues. Germline V gene data show CDR1 as LGHNA and CDR2 as YNFKEQ. Trimming cost V 0 bases and J 3 bases, with 15 bases left between them. The CDR3 spells CASSQDGTSPHYEQYF. The CDR3 DNA reads as TGTGCCAGCAGCCAAGACGGAACTAGCCCACACTACGAGCAGTACTTC.

The chain combines TRBV7-8 with TRBJ1-1; the match to TRBD1 covers 7 bases. Germline V lookup: CDR1 SGHVS, CDR2 FQNEAQ. This CDR3 is built from 15 residues. Trimming cost V 5 bases and J 0 bases; bases outside gene matches: 6. CDR3 region: CASSLSRGLNTEAFF. For the CDR3, the DNA is TGTGCCAGCAGCCTAAGCAGGGGGTTGAACACTGAAGCTTTCTTT.

This chain joins TRBV6-5 and TRBJ2-7; D might be TRBD2 (6 bases). V gave up 6 bases and J gave up 2 bases, with 14 bases separating them. This CDR3 has 14 residues. Germline CDR1 MNHEY, CDR2 SVGAGI. CDR3 sequence reads: CASRLGGTAYEQYF. The CDR3 coding sequence is TGTGCCAGCAGATTGGGGGGTACCGCCTACGAGCAGTACTTC.

J is TRBJ2-7 and V is TRBV7-2; 8 positions agree with TRBD2. Trimming took 4 bases from V and 2 from J; bases not matched to a gene: 7. CDR3 length equals 15 residues. Germline assignment: CDR1 SGHTA and CDR2 FQGNSA. For the CDR3, the DNA is TGTGCCAGCAGCTCCCCCACTAGCGGTACCTACGAGCAGTACTTC. It codes for CASSSPTSGTYEQYF.

V is TRBV19 and J is TRBJ1-1; 7 bases match TRBD1. The CDR3 has 13 amino acids. The ends lost 8 bases at V and 0 bases at J; junction bases unmatched: 3. Germline loops: CDR1 LNHDA, CDR2 SQIVND (reference sequence). The CDR3 loop reads CASQDRLNTEAFF. Written as DNA, the CDR3 is TGTGCCAGTCAGGACAGGTTGAACACTGAAGCTTTCTTT.